This TCR beta chain was profiled in a study of cytomegalovirus exposure and HLA in healthy donors. As for the study in general: Per a later analysis, the approximately 700 first-cohort and some 110 validation repertoires shared one platform. Study results and caveats: The majority of TCR sequences were rare, yet some public TCRs appeared in many donors. Investigators reported 150 to 200 TCR beta chains as tied to cytomegalovirus.

Libraries were prepared by immunoSEQ multiplex PCR; TCRdb keeps only in-frame clonotypes and omits some of them. The repertoire includes roughly 230,000 clones, about nine tenths of them detected once, and 3.1% sits in the top ten. About this clone: Its target is not known.

The germline CDR1 and CDR2 sequences are SGHDT and YYEEEE. The CDR3 spans 15 residues. J was trimmed by 10 bases and V by 5 bases; bases with no gene match: 13. This sequence joins TRBV5-6 and TRBJ2-1; 9 bases fit TRBD2. Sequences were obtained from PBMCs. The TCR originated in a woman under 40 in good health and CMV-seronegative. The chain's CDR3 is CASSRLAGSYGEQFF. Written as DNA, the CDR3 is TGTGCCAGCAGTCGTCTAGCGGGGTCTTATGGAGAGCAGTTCTTC.